The 2 T cell receptor beta chains presented below share a single source sample, sequenced in a study of blood T cell repertoires in COVID-19 (dated by TCRdb to 2018 to 2021). Receptor amplification or capture employed the immunoSEQ multiplex PCR assay. TCRdb took this table from immuneACCESS and kept in-frame rearrangements with V and J called. Such tables lack part of the clones; where checked against another copy, unresolved V genes explain under half of the gap, and the rest is unexplained. The table for this sample lists around 250,000 clones; roughly 88% of them were counted only once. Under 2.5% of the sample rests with the top ten. Specimen: PBMCs or T cells enriched from blood (not recorded which). The receptors shown here come from a woman between 45 and 65 years old who had recovered from COVID-19.

This clone was counted only a few times. V gene TRBV2 combines with J gene TRBJ2-7, with D tentatively TRBD2 (5 bases). Between the trimmed V and J ends, which lost 0 bases and 3 bases, there was a span of 9 bases. Germline CDR1 and CDR2: SNHLY and FYNNEI. This CDR3 spans 14 amino acids. CDR3 in amino acids: CASSEASADYEQYF. In nucleotides, the CDR3 is TGTGCCAGCAGTGAAGCGTCAGCGGACTACGAGCAGTACTTC.

V and J are TRBV5-1 and TRBJ1-1; 8 bases map to TRBD1. Germline V lookup: CDR1 SGHRS, CDR2 YFSETQ. The CDR3 is made up of 17 amino acids. The J segment lost 5 bases and the V segment lost 0 bases, leaving 12 bases of the junction unmatched. CDR3: CASSLGLTGGENTEAFF. The CDR3 nucleotides are TGCGCCAGCAGCTTGGGCCTCACAGGGGGTGAGAATACTGAAGCTTTCTTT.